The 18 T cell receptor beta chains given below trace back to one sample, sequenced in a study of blood T cell repertoires in COVID-19. The data were produced by immunoSEQ multiplex PCR, yet TCRdb's version contains in-frame clones alone and is incomplete. This sample has fewer than 450,000 clones, with 87% found just once. The sequencing input was peripheral blood. Receptor source: a woman between 50 and 59 years old with COVID-19, enrolled during active disease.

The chain employs TRBV4-1 and TRBJ1-1; 7 bases are shared with TRBD1. Germline assignment: CDR1 MGHRA and CDR2 YSYEKL. The V gene end was trimmed by 1 base and the J gene end by 2 bases; junction bases not matched to a gene: 10. The CDR3 extends over 17 amino acids. The CDR3 is CASSQAYGQVRNTEAFF. The CDR3 DNA reads TGCGCCAGCAGCCAAGCCTACGGACAGGTCCGCAACACTGAAGCTTTCTTT.

The gene calls are TRBV19 and TRBJ1-4; possibly TRBD1 for D (6 bases). The V and J ends lost 4 bases and 5 bases respectively, with 26 bases between them. This CDR3 contains 19 residues. In germline, CDR1 is LNHDA, CDR2 SQIVND (reference sequence). In DNA, the CDR3 is TGTGCCAGTAGTACCGGGCGACAGGCAGGGCTTGTTGGGAATGAAAAACTGTTTTTT. Translated, it gives CASSTGRQAGLVGNEKLFF.

This clone came up a few times. The rearrangement joins TRBV7-2 to TRBJ2-7, with D unresolved. CDR1 and CDR2 from the germline V gene are SGHTA and FQGNSA. Between the trimmed V and J ends, which lost 2 bases and 6 bases, there was a span of 20 bases. This CDR3 is 16 amino acids long. The CDR3 sequence: CASSLRPLGGPTEQYF. The CDR3 DNA sequence: TGTGCCAGCAGCTTACGGCCGTTGGGTGGGCCCACCGAGCAGTACTTC.

This clone was observed a few times. The V call is TRBV2, the J call TRBJ1-4; the D is unclear. Germline CDR1 and CDR2: SNHLY and FYNNEI. This CDR3 has 12 residues. Trimming stripped 8 bases from V and 4 bases from J, with 8 bases between. CDR3 nucleotide sequence: TGTGCCAGCGGCCAGTTTAATGAAAAACTGTTTTTT. Translation gives CASGQFNEKLFF. Supplemented by reference TRBV2 and TRBJ1-4, the full variable domain reads EPEVTQTPSHQVTQMGQEVILRCVPISNHLYFYWYRQILGQKVEFLVSFYNNEISEKSEIFDDQFSVERPDGSNFTLKIRSTKLEDSAMYFCASGQFNEKLFFGSGTQLSVL.

This sequence joins TRBV7-9 and TRBJ2-7, with 7 nucleotides matching TRBD1. The CDR3 extends over 14 amino acids. V gave up 5 bases and J gave up 6 bases; unmatched junction bases: 10. In germline, CDR1 is SEHNR, CDR2 FQNEAQ (reference sequence). The CDR3 nucleotides read TGTGCCAGCAGCCCCGTGGCAGGGGGACGCGAGCAGTACTTC. This codes for CASSPVAGGREQYF.

This chain links TRBV7-2 with TRBJ1-5; 7 bases fit TRBD1. CDR1 SGHTA and CDR2 FQGNSA come from the germline V gene. This CDR3 spans 14 amino acids. The J segment lost 5 bases and the V segment lost 2 bases, leaving 3 bases of the junction unmatched. CDR3 sequence: CASSLPQGDQPQHF. CDR3 in DNA: TGTGCCAGCAGCTTACCTCAGGGGGATCAGCCCCAGCATTTT.

The chain employs TRBV24-1 and TRBJ2-2; 13 bases agree with TRBD2. The CDR3 contains 19 residues. J lost 5 bases, V lost 4 bases, and 12 bases had no gene match. The germline CDR1 and CDR2 sequences are KGHDR and SFDVKD. CDR3 DNA: TGTGCCACCAGTGACGCCACTAGCGGGAGGGCCTTTATTACCGGGGAGCTGTTTTTT. Translation: CATSDATSGRAFITGELFF.

The chain employs TRBV10-2 and TRBJ1-1, with D possibly being TRBD1 (6 bases). Germline assignment: CDR1 WSHSY and CDR2 SAAADI. V lost 8 bases and J lost 0, with 10 bases in between. This CDR3 spans 13 amino acids. The CDR3 DNA reads as TGCGCCAGCCGCAGGGACATGAACACTGAAGCTTTCTTT. It specifies CASRRDMNTEAFF.

The V gene is TRBV27, the J gene TRBJ1-6; 8 nucleotides align to TRBD1. The V segment lost 10 bases and the J segment 5 bases; nucleotides outside the gene matches: 7. Germline CDR1 is MNHEY and CDR2 is SMNVEV (reference sequence). This CDR3 has 14 amino acids. The CDR3 is CAILIQGDNSPLHF. The CDR3 DNA reads as TGTGCCATCCTCATACAGGGGGATAATTCACCCCTCCACTTT.

This clone was seen once. This rearrangement joins TRBV11-2 to TRBJ2-7; 7 bases fit TRBD1. The CDR3 sequence is 16 residues long. J was trimmed by 7 bases and V by 1 base; bases with no gene match: 13. The germline CDR1 and CDR2 sequences are SGHAT and FQNNGV. DNA for the CDR3: TGTGCCAGCAGCTTAGCGGGAACAGGGGCCCGGTCGGAGCAGTACTTC. Residues: CASSLAGTGARSEQYF.

V usage is TRBV7-2 and J usage is TRBJ1-2; 7 nucleotides match TRBD1. Per germline, CDR1 SGHTA and CDR2 FQGNSA. The CDR3 consists of 14 residues. The ends lost 3 bases at V and 0 bases at J; junction bases unmatched: 1. The CDR3, as DNA: TGTGCCAGCAGCTTTGACAGGGCTAACTATGGCTACACCTTC. Its translation: CASSFDRANYGYTF. Full variable domain (missing parts from reference TRBV7-2 and TRBJ1-2): GAGVSQSPSNKVTEKGKDVELRCDPISGHTALYWYRQSLGQGLEFLIYFQGNSAPDKSGLPSDRFSAERTGGSVSTLTIQRTQQEDSAVYLCASSFDRANYGYTFGSGTRLTVV.

The chain combines TRBV6-1 with TRBJ1-3; D remains unclear. Germline V gives CDR1 MNHNS, CDR2 SASEGT. Between the trimmed V and J ends, which lost 2 bases and 3 bases, there was a span of 11 bases. The CDR3 totals 15 residues. CDR3 loop: CASSESTNSGNTIYF. The DNA for the CDR3 is TGTGCCAGCAGTGAATCCACGAACAGTGGAAACACCATATATTTT.

The V and J genes are TRBV7-2 and TRBJ2-5; TRBD2 agrees at 7 bases. The CDR3 consists of 13 residues. Per germline, CDR1 SGHTA and CDR2 FQGNSA. Germline trimming cut 4 bases from V and 5 bases from J; bases unmatched to any gene: 4. CDR3 region: CASSSRTRETQYF. CDR3 in DNA: TGTGCCAGCAGCTCGCGGACTAGGGAGACCCAGTACTTC.

J is TRBJ1-5 and V is TRBV18; 8 positions agree with TRBD1. Germline V gives CDR1 KGHSH, CDR2 LQKENI. J lost 1 base, V lost 3 bases, and 5 bases had no gene match. The CDR3 length is 16 residues. CDR3 sequence: CASSPLGQGSNQPQHF. DNA of the CDR3: TGTGCCAGCTCACCCCTCGGACAGGGAAGCAATCAGCCCCAGCATTTT.

This clone was found many times. The chain combines TRBV19 with TRBJ2-3, with TRBD2 identical over 11 bases. Germline V gene lookup returns CDR1 LNHDA and CDR2 SQIVND (reference sequence). V lost 10 bases, J lost 10 bases, and 13 bases stayed unmatched. The CDR3 sequence is 14 residues long. The chain's CDR3 is CATTIAGGQVAQYF. CDR3 nucleotide sequence: TGTGCCACCACCATAGCGGGAGGGCAAGTGGCGCAGTATTTT. Variable domain in full (rest from reference TRBV19 and TRBJ2-3): DGGITQSPKYLFRKEGQNVTLSCEQNLNHDAMYWYRQDPGQGLRLIYYSQIVNDFQKGDIAEGYSVSREKKESFPLTVTSAQKNPTAFYLCATTIAGGQVAQYFGPGTRLTVL.

V is TRBV16 and J is TRBJ2-7; 10 bases line up with TRBD2. In germline, CDR1 is KGHSY, CDR2 FQNENV. This CDR3 comprises 18 residues. The J segment lost 1 base and the V segment lost 0 bases, leaving 9 bases of the junction unmatched. As DNA, the CDR3 is TGTGCCAGCAGCCAATCGCGGGCTAGCGGGAGAAGGTCCTACGAGCAGTACTTC. Translating gives CASSQSRASGRRSYEQYF.

The rearrangement links TRBV10-3 to TRBJ2-1; D is unclear. The CDR3 covers 13 residues. Trimming removed 0 bases at V and 4 bases at J, with 4 bases between. Looked up from germline, CDR1 is ENHRY and CDR2 is SYGVKD. The CDR3 spells CAISESLYNEQFF. Here the CDR3 DNA reads TGTGCCATCAGTGAGTCACTTTACAATGAGCAGTTCTTC.

This sequence joins TRBV2 and TRBJ2-4; D is undetermined. Germline assignment: CDR1 SNHLY and CDR2 FYNNEI. The V gene lost 1 base and the J gene lost 0 bases, with 7 bases spanning the gap. This CDR3 is 15 amino acids long. In DNA, the CDR3 is TGTGCCAGCAGTGAAGACTCCGTAGCCAAAAACATTCAGTACTTC. Translation gives CASSEDSVAKNIQYF.